The following is a T cell receptor (beta chain) sequence with its context. CDR3 length equals 14 residues. Unmatched junction bases numbered 7, after V lost 5 bases and J lost 6 bases. The V gene's germline CDR1 is SGHTA and CDR2 FQGTGA. The data belong to a study of T cell changes during pregnancy in multiple sclerosis. Assay used: immunoSEQ multiplex PCR; TCRdb lists only in-frame clones, some missing. Of around 65,000 clones listed, 92% are singletons. This TCR came from a female donor in good health, enrolled as a control in a pregnancy study. The chain is built from TRBV7-3 and TRBJ2-1; 7 bases fit TRBD1. The material sequenced was peripheral blood, taken in the second trimester of pregnancy. The CDR3 nucleotides read TGTGCCAGCAGCACCACGACAGGGTCCAATGAGCAGTTCTTC. Translating it yields CASSTTTGSNEQFF.